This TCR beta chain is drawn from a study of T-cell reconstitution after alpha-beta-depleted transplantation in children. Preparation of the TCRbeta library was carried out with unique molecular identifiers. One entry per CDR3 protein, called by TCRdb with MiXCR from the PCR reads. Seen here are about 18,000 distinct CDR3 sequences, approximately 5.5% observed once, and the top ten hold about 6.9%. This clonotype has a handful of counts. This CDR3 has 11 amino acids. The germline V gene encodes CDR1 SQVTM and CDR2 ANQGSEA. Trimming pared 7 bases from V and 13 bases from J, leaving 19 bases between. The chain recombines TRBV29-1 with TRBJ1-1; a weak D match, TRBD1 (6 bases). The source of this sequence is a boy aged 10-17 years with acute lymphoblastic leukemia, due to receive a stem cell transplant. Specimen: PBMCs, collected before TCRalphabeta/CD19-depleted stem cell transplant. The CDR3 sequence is CSGSDRSWSFF. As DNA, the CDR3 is TGCAGCGGGAGCGACAGGTCTTGGAGTTTCTTT. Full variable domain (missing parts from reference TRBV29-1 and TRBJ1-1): SAVISQKPSRDICQRGTSLTIQCQVDSQVTMMFWYRQQPGQSLTLIATANQGSEATYESGFVIDKFPISRPNLTFSTLTVSNMSPEDSSIYLCSGSDRSWSFFGQGTRLTVV.